The 14 T cell receptor beta chains reported below all come from one sample, sequenced in a study of PD-L1 blockade in urothelial cancer. Sample time point: pretreatment peripheral blood. Profiling relied on immunoSEQ multiplex PCR, and the TCRdb table lists in-frame clones only, not all of them. This repertoire shows 60,000 to 75,000 clones, about 86% found once; its top ten account for around 14%. The material was PBMCs, obtained around atezolizumab (anti-PD-L1) treatment. Every receptor here comes from a man between 60 and 75 years old with urothelial cancer.

The rearrangement uses TRBV6-5 and TRBJ1-2, with 7 bases identical to TRBD1. CDR1 is MNHEY and CDR2 is SVGAGI in the germline V gene. Trimming cost V 8 bases and J 8 bases; bases outside gene matches: 8. The length of the CDR3 is 12 residues. CDR3 coding DNA: TGTGCCAGCTCTCAGGGGGGCCGGGGCTACACCTTC. Its protein is CASSQGGRGYTF.

This clone was recorded a few times. The rearrangement joins TRBV2 to TRBJ2-3, with D perhaps matching TRBD1 (5 bases). Germline-derived CDR1 and CDR2 are SNHLY and FYNNEI. The CDR3 consists of 14 residues. V lost 7 bases, J lost 4 bases, and 15 bases lay in between. The CDR3 DNA reads TGTGCCAGCAAAGGCGCAGGGCTTGCAGATACGCAGTATTTT. Its protein is CASKGAGLADTQYF.

This clone appeared a single time. The gene calls are TRBV5-7 and TRBJ2-4; 12 bases match TRBD2. TRBV5-7 is given ORF status, its function remaining uncertain. The CDR3 is made up of 18 amino acids. J gave up 7 bases and V 0 bases, and 11 bases lay outside the gene matches. CDR3 coding DNA: TGTGCCAGCAGCTTGGCCGGGCCTAGCGGGGGGGCGGGGAACATTCAGTACTTC. It yields the protein CASSLAGPSGGAGNIQYF.

This clone was recorded a few times. The V gene is TRBV5-6, the J gene TRBJ2-3; D perhaps matches TRBD1 (6 bases). V dropped 3 bases and J dropped 0 bases, with 11 bases sitting between them. Germline CDR1 reads SGHDT; CDR2 reads YYEEEE. CDR3 length: 15 amino acids. This CDR3 is CASSSITGSTDTQYF. CDR3 nucleotides: TGTGCCAGCAGCTCCATAACAGGGAGCACAGATACGCAGTATTTT.

The V gene is TRBV2, the J gene TRBJ2-7, with D possibly TRBD1 on 6 matching bases. V was shortened by 6 bases and J by 2 bases, with 14 bases between the two germline ends. The CDR3 contains 14 residues. Germline V gene sequence: CDR1 SNHLY, CDR2 FYNNEI. The CDR3, as DNA: TGTGCCAGCAGGATACAAACAGGGCCCTACGAGCAGTACTTC. This encodes CASRIQTGPYEQYF.

This clone has just one count. The chain recombines TRBV7-9 with TRBJ2-3; D not certain. The length of the CDR3 is 13 residues. The germline V and J ends were trimmed by 2 bases and 5 bases, with 8 bases remaining between them. Germline assignment: CDR1 SEHNR and CDR2 FQNEAQ (reference sequence). This CDR3 reads CASSLSGVDTQYF. Written as DNA, the CDR3 is TGTGCCAGCAGCTTATCGGGTGTAGATACGCAGTATTTT.

V and J are TRBV6-5 and TRBJ1-2; the D gene is possibly TRBD1 (6 bases). V lost 5 bases and J lost 5, with 12 bases in between. This CDR3 is built from 13 residues. Germline V gene sequence: CDR1 MNHEY, CDR2 SVGAGI. CDR3 nucleotides: TGTGCCAGCAGTCAGGGGTTCGAATATGGCTACACCTTC. It yields the protein CASSQGFEYGYTF.

The genes are TRBV4-1 and TRBJ2-7; possibly TRBD1 for D (5 bases). Deletions cut 3 bases from V and 3 bases from J, with 12 bases between. CDR1 and CDR2 from the germline V gene are MGHRA and YSYEKL. The CDR3 runs 14 residues. The CDR3 sequence is CASSQAETDYEQYF. The CDR3 DNA is TGCGCCAGCAGCCAGGCCGAGACAGACTACGAGCAGTACTTC.

V and J are TRBV7-3 and TRBJ1-1; the D gene is possibly TRBD1 (5 bases). V was pared by 1 base and J by 6 bases, with 9 bases between. This CDR3 is built from 13 residues. Germline V CDR1 and CDR2: SGHTA, FQGTGA. In nucleotides, the CDR3 is TGTGCCAGCAGCTTAAATCGGGGGGCTGAAGCTTTCTTT. Translation gives CASSLNRGAEAFF.

This chain uses TRBV19 with TRBJ1-2; the D gene is possibly TRBD1 (5 bases). The CDR3 is 15 amino acids. In germline, CDR1 is LNHDA, CDR2 SQIVND (reference sequence). Deletions cut 7 bases from V and 3 bases from J, with 18 bases between. The CDR3 here is CASTRGRREYYGYTF. The CDR3 DNA reads as TGTGCCAGTACGAGGGGACGGAGGGAGTACTATGGCTACACCTTC.

The chain joins TRBV30 to TRBJ2-7; perhaps TRBD1 as D (6 bases). V lost 1 base and J 3 bases, leaving 13 bases between the germline ends. Germline CDR1 and CDR2: GTSNPN and SVGIG (reference sequence). There are 14 residues in the CDR3. This CDR3 reads CAWSGTVYFYEQYF. CDR3 DNA: TGTGCCTGGAGTGGGACAGTGTACTTCTACGAGCAGTACTTC.

The V and J genes are TRBV5-5 and TRBJ2-7, with D possibly matching TRBD2 (5 bases). The germline V gene has CDR1 SGHKS and CDR2 YYEKEE (reference sequence). The CDR3 runs to 15 residues. Trimming removed 1 base at V and 4 bases at J, with 15 bases between. The CDR3 loop is CASSLSNEGLYEQYF. The CDR3, as DNA: TGTGCCAGCAGCTTGTCGAACGAGGGATTGTACGAGCAGTACTTC.

Only one count was recorded for this clone. The chain joins TRBV28 to TRBJ1-6; D gene ambiguous. The CDR3 consists of 13 residues. Trimming shortened V by 7 bases and J by 4 bases, and 8 bases separated the two germline ends. Per the germline V gene, CDR1 is MDHEN and CDR2 is SYDVKM. The CDR3 loop reads CASMRSYNSPLHF. In DNA, the CDR3 is TGTGCCAGCATGCGGAGTTATAATTCACCCCTCCACTTT.

This clone was seen only once. The CDR3 DNA reads TGTGCCAGCAGCTTAGATAACCCTAACTCTGGAAACACCATATATTTT. It yields the protein CASSLDNPNSGNTIYF. The chain joins TRBV11-2 to TRBJ1-3; D is unclear. CDR3 size: 16 residues. Trimming took 0 bases from V and 0 from J, leaving 9 bases between them. Germline CDR1 SGHAT, CDR2 FQNNGV.